This T cell receptor (beta chain) is from a study of cytomegalovirus exposure and HLA in healthy donors. Study observations and caveats: Several V segments, TRBV6-2 and TRBV6-3 among them, could not be told apart and were dropped.

V lost 4 bases and J lost 0, with 12 bases in between. The CDR3 has 14 amino acids. From germline, CDR1 is SQVTM and CDR2 ANQGSEA. PCR employed 60 Vbeta and 13 Jbeta primers. Sequenced by immunoSEQ multiplex PCR; TCRdb stores in-frame clones only, minus some. The sample records 150,000 or so clones, roughly 70% being singletons. This clone was seen only once. Its antigen is still unknown. The V gene is TRBV29-1, the J gene TRBJ1-2; possibly TRBD1 for D (5 bases). What was sequenced was PBMCs. The receptor's source is a man in his late teens or twenties in good health and CMV-seropositive. CDR3 in DNA: TGCAGCGTTGCGGGGGGGGAACCTAACTATGGCTACACCTTC. Protein: CSVAGGEPNYGYTF. Full variable domain (remainder filled in from reference TRBV29-1 and TRBJ1-2): SAVISQKPSRDICQRGTSLTIQCQVDSQVTMMFWYRQQPGQSLTLIATANQGSEATYESGFVIDKFPISRPNLTFSTLTVSNMSPEDSSIYLCSVAGGEPNYGYTFGSGTRLTVV.